Shown below are 15 T cell receptor beta chains from a single sample sequenced in a study of identical twins. TCRdb re-derived calls from the 5' RACE reads in MiXCR, one entry per CDR3 protein. Among hundreds of thousands of distinct CDR3 sequences listed, about 9.4% were seen once. These data are also associated with another study on yellow fever vaccine responses in identical twins.

The sample was PBMCs. These receptors were obtained from a woman aged 18 to 35 in good health.

This clonotype was observed many times. This chain links TRBV28 with TRBJ2-2; D possibly matches TRBD1 or TRBD2 (7 bases each). The germline V and J ends were trimmed by 3 bases and 1 base, with 15 bases remaining between them. Germline CDR1 reads MDHEN; CDR2 reads SYDVKM. This CDR3 is 17 amino acids long. The CDR3 DNA reads as TGTGCCAGCAGTTTCCAGGGGGGGGATCGGAACACCGGGGAGCTGTTTTTT. Protein sequence: CASSFQGGDRNTGELFF.

The sample holds a few counts of this clonotype. V is TRBV7-2 and J is TRBJ2-1, with 11 bases matching TRBD2. V shed 3 bases and J 8 bases; nucleotides not matched to a gene: 6. From germline, CDR1 is SGHTA and CDR2 FQGNSA. This CDR3 region has 15 residues. CDR3 region: CASSFTSGRVYEQFF. For the CDR3, the DNA is TGTGCCAGCAGCTTCACTAGCGGGAGAGTTTATGAGCAGTTCTTC.

This chain links TRBV9 with TRBJ1-6; 10 positions agree with TRBD1. The CDR3 spans 16 residues. Germline lookup yields CDR1 SGDLS and CDR2 YYNGEE. V lost 4 bases, J lost 9 bases, and 10 bases stayed unmatched. Written as DNA, the CDR3 is TGTGCCAGCAGCCCTGGACAGGGGGTTTTTGGTTCACCCCTCCACTTT. It translates to CASSPGQGVFGSPLHF.

This clonotype was seen at least ten times. The V and J genes are TRBV29-1 and TRBJ2-4; D possibly corresponds to TRBD2 (6 bases). Per germline, CDR1 SQVTM and CDR2 ANQGSEA. Trimming pared 8 bases from V and 8 bases from J, leaving 16 bases between. CDR3 size: 12 residues. CDR3 amino acids: CSIAMREDIQYF. DNA of the CDR3: TGCAGCATTGCCATGAGGGAGGACATTCAGTACTTC.

This clonotype was counted only a few times. V usage is TRBV3-1 and J usage is TRBJ1-2; unclear D gene. V dropped 0 bases and J dropped 4 bases, with 12 bases sitting between them. From germline, CDR1 is LGHDT and CDR2 YNNKEL (reference sequence). CDR3 length: 15 residues. CDR3 DNA: TGTGCCAGCAGCCAAGATTCTAGGGCCCCCTATGGCTACACCTTC. Its protein is CASSQDSRAPYGYTF.

This clonotype was counted at least ten times. The chain links TRBV7-9 to TRBJ1-2; unclear D gene. Germline-derived CDR1 and CDR2 are SEHNR and FQNEAQ (reference sequence). V was trimmed by 5 bases and J by 8 bases, leaving 12 bases between them. CDR3 size: 12 residues. The CDR3 loop is CASSADLGGYTF. As DNA, the CDR3 is TGTGCCAGCAGCGCGGACCTTGGGGGCTACACCTTC. The variable domain in full, with the rest retrieved from reference TRBV7-9 and TRBJ1-2, is DTGVSQNPRHKITKRGQNVTFRCDPISEHNRLYWYRQTLGQGPEFLTYFQNEAQLEKSRLLSDRFSAERPKGSFSTLEIQRTEQGDSAMYLCASSADLGGYTFGSGTRLTVV.

The rearrangement joins TRBV4-3 to TRBJ2-1; D uncertain. V was trimmed by 0 bases and J by 9 bases, leaving 18 bases between them. The CDR3 is 16 residues long. Germline V gene sequence: CDR1 LGHNA, CDR2 YSLEER. The DNA of the CDR3 is TGCGCCAGCAGCCAAGATCTGGAGACTCGTAACTCTGAGCAGTTCTTC. Translation gives CASSQDLETRNSEQFF.

This clonotype has a count of ten or more. V usage is TRBV6-2 or TRBV6-3 and J usage is TRBJ2-3, with D tentatively TRBD1 (6 bases). Trimming cost V 8 bases and J 3 bases, with 15 bases left between them. The CDR3 runs 14 residues. Germline-derived CDR1 and CDR2 are MNHEY and SVGEGT. The DNA of the CDR3 is TGTGCCAGCGTGGGGGCGCGAGGGACAGATACGCAGTATTTT. Residues: CASVGARGTDTQYF.

This clonotype was seen more than once but under ten times. The V gene is TRBV7-6, the J gene TRBJ2-3, with 13 bases that match TRBD2. Trimming at V came to 5 bases and at J to 6 bases, leaving 17 bases not matched to a gene. This CDR3 comprises 19 residues. CDR1 and CDR2 (germline): SGHVS, FNYEAQ. The CDR3 reads CASSPLRVGLAGARDTQYF. CDR3 in DNA: TGTGCCAGCAGCCCCCTCCGAGTTGGACTAGCGGGAGCTCGTGATACGCAGTATTTT. The full variable domain, with the rest looked up from reference TRBV7-6 and TRBJ2-3, is GAGVSQSPRYKVTKRGQDVALRCDPISGHVSLYWYRQALGQGPEFLTYFNYEAQQDKSGLPNDRFSAERPEGSISTLTIQRTEQRDSAMYRCASSPLRVGLAGARDTQYFGPGTRLTVL.

This clonotype occurred many times. The chain couples TRBV20-1 to TRBJ2-2; D might be TRBD2 (7 bases). V was trimmed by 4 bases and J by 3 bases, leaving 18 bases between them. Germline CDR1 and CDR2: DFQATT and SNEGSKA (reference sequence). The CDR3 is 16 amino acids. The CDR3 DNA reads as TGCAGTGCTAAGGGACCTTACGGGGGGCACACCGGGGAGCTGTTTTTT. Translation gives CSAKGPYGGHTGELFF.

The chain joins TRBV29-1 to TRBJ2-1; D is unclear. This CDR3 is built from 16 residues. The V gene lost 0 bases and the J gene lost 0 bases, with 12 bases spanning the gap. Germline V CDR1 and CDR2: SQVTM, ANQGSEA. CDR3 coding DNA: TGCAGCGTTGAAGATCCACGAAAAAGCTCCTACAATGAGCAGTTCTTC. Translated, it gives CSVEDPRKSSYNEQFF.

This clonotype appeared many times. The chain has TRBV4-3 and TRBJ2-4, with D possibly matching TRBD2 (6 bases). Trimming cost V 0 bases and J 3 bases, with 12 bases left between them. The germline gives CDR1 LGHNA, CDR2 YSLEER. This CDR3 contains 16 residues. The CDR3 bases are TGCGCCAGCAGCCAAGAGGGAAGGGGACTCAAAAACATTCAGTACTTC. Amino acid sequence: CASSQEGRGLKNIQYF.

The gene calls are TRBV12-3 or TRBV12-4 and TRBJ2-7; maybe TRBD2 (6 bases). Trimming took 4 bases from V and 0 from J, leaving 13 bases between them. The CDR3 has 15 residues. CDR3 protein: CASSSASRGSYEQYF. CDR3 DNA: TGTGCCAGCAGTTCTGCCTCGCGGGGCTCCTACGAGCAGTACTTC.

This clonotype has at least ten counts. The V and J genes are TRBV20-1 and TRBJ2-5; 10 bases match TRBD1. The V gene's germline CDR1 is DFQATT and CDR2 SNEGSKA (reference sequence). This CDR3 is built from 12 residues. The chain's CDR3 is CTHWGQGETQYF. The DNA of the CDR3 is TGCACCCACTGGGGACAGGGGGAGACCCAGTACTTC.

This clonotype was detected only a few times. The chain couples TRBV30 to TRBJ2-1; unclear D gene. The V and J ends lost 0 bases and 4 bases respectively, with 13 bases between them. CDR3 length: 15 residues. CDR1 is GTSNPN, CDR2 SVGIG, per germline (reference sequence). CDR3 DNA sequence: TGTGCCTGGAGTGTACAAGGCCAAATTTACAATGAGCAGTTCTTC. Translating it yields CAWSVQGQIYNEQFF.